Here is one T cell receptor beta chain with its context. Its antigen is still unknown. The data were produced by immunoSEQ multiplex PCR, yet TCRdb's version contains in-frame clones alone and is incomplete. Among 180,000 or so clones listed, approximately 91% were seen once. The sample belongs to a study of T cell responses to AZD1222 COVID-19 vaccine. Study-wide results and caveats: Repertoires were obtained only post-peak T cell response. Seropositivity was recorded at baseline in only 6 or 7 AZD1222 recipients.

The CDR3 extends over 15 amino acids. CDR1 is MNHEY, CDR2 SVGAGI, per germline. The V gene lost 5 bases and the J gene lost 0 bases, with 14 bases spanning the gap. The TCR comes from an adult who received the AZD1222 COVID-19 vaccine. This sequence joins TRBV6-5 and TRBJ2-7, with a possible D match to TRBD2 (6 bases). The sample was peripheral blood, taken 28 days after the second AZD1222 dose. CDR3 region: CASSPSGLISYEQYF. CDR3 sequence (DNA): TGTGCCAGCAGTCCATCGGGACTCATCTCCTACGAGCAGTACTTC.